This T cell receptor beta chain was recovered during a study of blood T cell repertoires in COVID-19. Study-level information: Material from acute and convalescent COVID-19 was sourced from the United States, Italy and Spain. PBMCs, B-cell-depleted T cells, or T cells were the source of the cDNA or gDNA that made up the material.

Authors' methods: Amplification with reference gene primers provided the estimates of nucleated cell counts. Sequencing used immunoSEQ multiplex PCR; TCRdb keeps in-frame clones, though not all of them. V and J calls and clone size come straight from that table; D and trimming were deduced from the DNA. There are approximately 100,000 clones in the sample; roughly 92% occur only once, and around 6% lies in the top ten. CDR1 is MNHEY, CDR2 SMNVEV, per germline (reference sequence). Trimming took off 4 bases at V and 4 bases at J, with 13 bases between the two ends. This CDR3 contains 15 residues. This clone was seen a single time.

The genes are TRBV27 and TRBJ1-4; tentative D call: TRBD1 (5 bases). The receptor's source is a man aged 50-59 years with active COVID-19. Sequenced material: peripheral blood. Here the CDR3 reads CASSSPSGGNEKLFF. Written as DNA, the CDR3 is TGTGCCAGCAGTTCCCCTTCGGGGGGTAATGAAAAACTGTTTTTT.